The clone carrying this T cell receptor beta chain appeared a few times. The CDR3 has 14 amino acids. V was pared by 5 bases and J by 3 bases, with 5 bases of the junction left unmatched. Germline-derived CDR1 and CDR2 are SGHTA and FQGNSA. The data were taken from a study of T-cell reconstitution after alpha-beta-depleted transplantation in children. Unique molecular identifiers were incorporated when the TCRbeta library was constructed. From the PCR reads, TCRdb called clonotypes with MiXCR, one entry per CDR3 protein. The sample has 600,000 to 700,000 distinct CDR3 sequences; 16% are singletons. The input for sequencing was PBMCs from the stem cell graft donor, taken from the stem cell graft. The sequence was collected from a human donor who donated a stem cell graft to a child with acute myeloid leukemia. This rearrangement joins TRBV7-2 to TRBJ2-7; 9 bases are a match to TRBD1. In DNA, the CDR3 is TGTGCCAGCAGCCCCCGACAGGGGGACTACGAGCAGTACTTC. Protein product: CASSPRQGDYEQYF.